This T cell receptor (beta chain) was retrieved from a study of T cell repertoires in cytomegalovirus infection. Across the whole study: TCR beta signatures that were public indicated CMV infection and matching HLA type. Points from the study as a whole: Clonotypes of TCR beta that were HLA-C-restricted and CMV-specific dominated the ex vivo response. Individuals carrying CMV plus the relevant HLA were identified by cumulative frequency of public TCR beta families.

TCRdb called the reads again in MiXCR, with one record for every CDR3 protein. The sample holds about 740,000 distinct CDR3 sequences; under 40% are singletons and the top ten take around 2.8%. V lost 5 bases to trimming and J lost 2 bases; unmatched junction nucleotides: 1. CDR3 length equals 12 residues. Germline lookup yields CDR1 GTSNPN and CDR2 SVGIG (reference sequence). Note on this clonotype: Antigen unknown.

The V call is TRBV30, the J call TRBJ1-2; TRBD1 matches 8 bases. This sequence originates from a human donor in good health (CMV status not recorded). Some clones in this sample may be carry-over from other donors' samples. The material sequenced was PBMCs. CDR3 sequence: CAWRQGNYGYTF. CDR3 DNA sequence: TGTGCCTGGCGACAGGGGAACTATGGCTACACCTTC.